Sequencing of this T cell receptor beta chain was carried out in a study of identical twins. TCRdb reprocessed the 5' RACE reads via MiXCR and lists one record per CDR3 protein. The sample lists about 550,000 distinct CDR3 sequences; approximately 20% were seen once. The V segment lost 6 bases and the J segment 5 bases; nucleotides outside the gene matches: 14. The CDR3 covers 18 residues. The same sample was also studied in work on yellow fever vaccine responses in identical twins.

What was sequenced was CD4+ T cells sorted from blood. The chain is built from TRBV12-3 or TRBV12-4 and TRBJ2-1, with 12 bases fitting TRBD2. This clonotype was sampled from a woman under 30 in good health. The CDR3 DNA reads as TGTGCCAGCAGCCTGATGCCTAGCGGGAGGGCCGGGAACAATGAGCAGTTCTTC. Its translation is CASSLMPSGRAGNNEQFF.